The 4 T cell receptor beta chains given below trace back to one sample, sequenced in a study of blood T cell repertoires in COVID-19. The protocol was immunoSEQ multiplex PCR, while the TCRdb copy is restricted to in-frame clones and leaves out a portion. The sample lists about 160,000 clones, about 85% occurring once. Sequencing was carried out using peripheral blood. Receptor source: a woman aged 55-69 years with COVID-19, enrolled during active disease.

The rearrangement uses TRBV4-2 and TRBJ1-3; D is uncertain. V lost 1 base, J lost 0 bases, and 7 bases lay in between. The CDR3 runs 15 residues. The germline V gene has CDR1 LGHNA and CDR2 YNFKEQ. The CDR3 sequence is CASSQARLSGNTIYF. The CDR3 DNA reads TGTGCCAGCAGCCAAGCCAGGCTCTCTGGAAACACCATATATTTT.

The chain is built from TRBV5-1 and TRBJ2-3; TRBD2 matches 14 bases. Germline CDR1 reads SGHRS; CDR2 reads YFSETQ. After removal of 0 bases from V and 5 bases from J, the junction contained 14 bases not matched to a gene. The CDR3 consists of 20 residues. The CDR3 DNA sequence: TGCGCCAGCAGCTTGGATGGGGGGACTAGCGGGAGAGTATGGGGAGATACGCAGTATTTT. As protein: CASSLDGGTSGRVWGDTQYF.

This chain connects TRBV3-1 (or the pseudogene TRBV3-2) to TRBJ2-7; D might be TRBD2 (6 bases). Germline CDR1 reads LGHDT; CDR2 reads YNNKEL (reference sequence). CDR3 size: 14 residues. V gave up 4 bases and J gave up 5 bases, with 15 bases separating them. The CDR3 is CASSPLGLSHEQYF. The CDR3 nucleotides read TGTGCCAGCAGCCCCTTGGGACTTTCTCACGAGCAGTACTTC.

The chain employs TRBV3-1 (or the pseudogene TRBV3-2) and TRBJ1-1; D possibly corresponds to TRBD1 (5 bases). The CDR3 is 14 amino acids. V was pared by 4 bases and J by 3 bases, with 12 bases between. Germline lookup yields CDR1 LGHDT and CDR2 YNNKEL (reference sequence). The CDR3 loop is CASSLGGGDTEAFF. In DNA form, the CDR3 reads TGTGCCAGCAGCCTGGGGGGAGGGGACACTGAAGCTTTCTTT.